These 17 T cell receptor beta chains were sequenced from one sample in a study of blood T cell repertoires in COVID-19. Sequencing used immunoSEQ multiplex PCR; TCRdb keeps in-frame clones, though not all of them. The repertoire holds roughly 90,000 clones, with nearly 90% as singletons. Sequencing was done on a sample of peripheral blood. These TCRs come from a woman aged 80 or older with active COVID-19.

This clone has a handful of counts. This chain connects TRBV4-2 to TRBJ1-2; no clear D. V was shortened by 0 bases and J by 6 bases, with 11 bases between the two germline ends. CDR1 is LGHNA and CDR2 is YNFKEQ in the germline V gene. The CDR3 length is 14 residues. In nucleotides, the CDR3 is TGTGCCAGCAGCCAAGATAATAAACGGGATGGCTACACCTTC. This sequence encodes CASSQDNKRDGYTF.

The CDR3 loop reads CASSVASGMYNEQFF. DNA for the CDR3: TGTGCCAGCAGCGTAGCTAGCGGGATGTATAATGAGCAGTTCTTC. V is TRBV9 and J is TRBJ2-1; 9 positions agree with TRBD2. After removal of 0 bases from V and 7 bases from J, the junction contained 5 bases not matched to a gene. This CDR3 spans 15 amino acids. Germline V gene sequence: CDR1 SGDLS, CDR2 YYNGEE. Complete variable domain (other parts from reference TRBV9 and TRBJ2-1): DSGVTQTPKHLITATGQRVTLRCSPRSGDLSVYWYQQSLDQGLQFLIQYYNGEERAKGNILERFSAQQFPDLHSELNLSSLELGDSALYFCASSVASGMYNEQFFGPGTRLTVL.

V usage is TRBV6-4 and J usage is TRBJ2-1; possible D gene TRBD1, 6 bases. The CDR3 has 16 residues. The germline gives CDR1 MRHNA, CDR2 SNTAGT. V lost 0 bases, J lost 3 bases, and 12 bases lay in between. This CDR3 is CASSDSWTRGYNEQFF. As DNA, the CDR3 is TGTGCCAGCAGTGACTCGTGGACCAGGGGCTACAATGAGCAGTTCTTC.

The V and J genes are TRBV11-3 and TRBJ2-2; 13 nucleotides line up with TRBD2. V trimming: 1 base; J trimming: 4 bases; junction bases outside the gene matches: 3. There are 17 residues in the CDR3. Germline V lookup: CDR1 SGHNT, CDR2 YENEEA. Here the CDR3 reads CASSLAGLAGVTGELFF. CDR3 DNA sequence: TGTGCCAGCAGCTTAGCTGGACTAGCGGGAGTCACCGGGGAGCTGTTTTTT.

V usage is TRBV3-1 (or the pseudogene TRBV3-2) and J usage is TRBJ1-6; unclear D gene. CDR1 LGHDT and CDR2 YNNKEL come from the germline V gene (reference sequence). The V end lost 4 bases, the J end lost 7 bases, and 14 bases lay between the germline ends. The CDR3 has 15 residues. CDR3 protein: CASSLDGARNSPLHF. As DNA, the CDR3 is TGTGCCAGCAGCCTCGACGGAGCTAGGAATTCACCCCTCCACTTT.

The chain links TRBV19 to TRBJ1-6; D remains unclear. This CDR3 is built from 14 residues. CDR1 and CDR2 (germline): LNHDA, SQIVND (reference sequence). The ends were cut back, 1 base at V and 8 bases at J, with 9 bases in the middle. The CDR3 is CASSIGPVDSPLHF. Written as DNA, the CDR3 is TGTGCCAGTAGTATAGGTCCAGTGGATTCACCCCTCCACTTT.

The chain carries TRBV7-9 and TRBJ2-5; D is uncertain. CDR1 is SEHNR, CDR2 FQNEAQ, per germline (reference sequence). The CDR3 length is 15 residues. Between the trimmed V and J ends, which lost 5 bases and 3 bases, there was a span of 16 bases. Here the CDR3 DNA reads TGTGCCAGCAGCAGTAGAGGATTAGCCGAAGAGACCCAGTACTTC. Translating it yields CASSSRGLAEETQYF.

The V gene is TRBV5-1, the J gene TRBJ2-1; no firm D call. This CDR3 is 13 amino acids long. Deletions cut 4 bases from V and 8 bases from J, with 13 bases between. CDR1 SGHRS and CDR2 YFSETQ come from the germline V gene. CDR3 amino acids: CASSESRFHEQFF. The CDR3 DNA follows: TGCGCCAGCAGCGAATCTAGGTTCCATGAGCAGTTCTTC.

The chain couples TRBV5-1 to TRBJ1-5; D is unclear. The CDR3 has 13 residues. Germline V CDR1 and CDR2: SGHRS, YFSETQ. V lost 3 bases and J lost 5, with 9 bases in between. This CDR3 is CASSSTGDQPQHF. Written as DNA, the CDR3 is TGCGCCAGCAGCTCGACCGGGGATCAGCCCCAGCATTTT.

This clone appeared once. V usage is TRBV14 and J usage is TRBJ2-5; D may be TRBD2 (6 bases). The V end lost 1 base, the J end lost 1 base, and 10 bases lay between the germline ends. The CDR3 has 15 residues. Germline assignment: CDR1 SGHDN and CDR2 FVKESK. This CDR3 reads CASSQGGSGQETQYF. The CDR3 DNA reads as TGTGCCAGCAGCCAAGGGGGTAGCGGCCAAGAGACCCAGTACTTC.

The chain recombines TRBV7-2 with TRBJ2-5; possible D gene TRBD2, 6 bases. The length of the CDR3 is 20 residues. Germline V gene sequence: CDR1 SGHTA, CDR2 FQGNSA. Trimming removed 0 bases from V and 2 bases from J, with 25 bases in between. CDR3 in amino acids: CASSLAWFRGAQGLQETQYF. CDR3 in DNA: TGTGCCAGCAGCTTAGCCTGGTTTCGCGGGGCGCAAGGGCTTCAAGAGACCCAGTACTTC.

The chain joins TRBV5-1 to TRBJ2-3; no clear D gene. In germline, CDR1 is SGHRS, CDR2 YFSETQ. CDR3 length: 13 amino acids. Trimming stripped 4 bases from V and 3 bases from J, with 9 bases between. This CDR3 reads CASSVSHTDTQYF. The CDR3 region has the DNA TGCGCCAGCAGCGTGTCCCATACAGATACGCAGTATTTT.

V usage is TRBV5-1 and J usage is TRBJ2-3, with 9 nucleotides matching TRBD2. Unmatched junction bases numbered 8, after V lost 4 bases and J lost 5 bases. Germline V gene data show CDR1 as SGHRS and CDR2 as YFSETQ. CDR3 size: 15 residues. CDR3 sequence reads: CASSPGTSRQDTQYF. For the CDR3, the DNA is TGCGCCAGCAGCCCAGGGACTAGCAGGCAAGATACGCAGTATTTT.

The J gene is TRBJ2-1, the V gene TRBV9; D perhaps matches TRBD2 (6 bases). The V gene's germline CDR1 is SGDLS and CDR2 YYNGEE. V lost 0 bases, J lost 4 bases, and 14 bases lay in between. This CDR3 comprises 16 residues. CDR3 amino acids: CASSVAGSGLYNEQFF. The CDR3 nucleotides are TGTGCCAGCAGCGTAGCTGGTAGCGGCCTATACAATGAGCAGTTCTTC.

The chain is built from TRBV9 and TRBJ1-5; maybe TRBD1 (5 bases). This CDR3 is 15 amino acids long. V was cut by 0 bases and J by 3 bases, with 10 bases left in between. Germline loops: CDR1 SGDLS, CDR2 YYNGEE. The CDR3 spells CASSVGPGYNQPQHF. The DNA for the CDR3 is TGTGCCAGCAGCGTAGGGCCAGGGTACAATCAGCCCCAGCATTTT. Drawing the rest from reference TRBV9 and TRBJ1-5, the complete variable domain is DSGVTQTPKHLITATGQRVTLRCSPRSGDLSVYWYQQSLDQGLQFLIQYYNGEERAKGNILERFSAQQFPDLHSELNLSSLELGDSALYFCASSVGPGYNQPQHFGDGTRLSIL.

CDR3 DNA sequence: TGTGCCAGCAGCCAAGGCGGAGGAGCTAACTATGGCTACACCTTC. Protein sequence: CASSQGGGANYGYTF. The V call is TRBV3-1 (or the pseudogene TRBV3-2), the J call TRBJ1-2; D is unclear. From germline, CDR1 is LGHDT and CDR2 YNNKEL (reference sequence). The CDR3 sequence is 15 residues long. The ends were cut back, 1 base at V and 0 bases at J, with 9 bases in the middle.

V usage is TRBV11-3 and J usage is TRBJ2-1; no reliable D call. The CDR3 is 13 residues long. V was trimmed by 3 bases and J by 5 bases, leaving 8 bases between them. Germline CDR1 and CDR2: SGHNT and YENEEA. CDR3 amino acids: CASSFGANNEQFF. The CDR3 DNA reads TGTGCCAGCAGCTTTGGAGCAAACAATGAGCAGTTCTTC.